What follows is one T cell receptor beta chain and its context. Amplification targeted TCR beta CDR3 regions from RNA transcripts. A set of HTBI primers served as the primers for a first-round RT-PCR of the TCR CDR3. In TCRdb, the multiplex PCR reads were re-called with MiXCR into one record per CDR3 protein. The table shows roughly 570,000 distinct CDR3 sequences, with about 43% occurring only once. This sample was included in a study of T cells in Graves' hyperthyroidism and ophthalmopathy. The V and J ends lost 4 bases and 6 bases respectively, with 10 bases between them. The CDR3 is 11 residues long. Germline V lookup: CDR1 SQVTM, CDR2 ANQGSEA.

The receptor was derived from a woman aged 18-29 years with Graves' hyperthyroidism. Sequencing was carried out using peripheral blood or thyroid tissue (not recorded which). The rearrangement uses TRBV29-1 and TRBJ2-7; tentative D call: TRBD1 (5 bases). The CDR3 loop is CSVGAGFEQYF. The CDR3 nucleotides read TGCAGCGTTGGAGCAGGGTTCGAGCAGTACTTC.